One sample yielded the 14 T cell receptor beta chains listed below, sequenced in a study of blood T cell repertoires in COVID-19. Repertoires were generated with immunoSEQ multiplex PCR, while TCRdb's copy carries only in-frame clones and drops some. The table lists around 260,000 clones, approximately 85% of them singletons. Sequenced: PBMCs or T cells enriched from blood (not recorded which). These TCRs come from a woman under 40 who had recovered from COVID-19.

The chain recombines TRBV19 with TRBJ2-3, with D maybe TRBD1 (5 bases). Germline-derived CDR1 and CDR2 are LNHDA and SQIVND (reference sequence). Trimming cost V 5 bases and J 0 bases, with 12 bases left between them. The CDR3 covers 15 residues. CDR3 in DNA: TGTGCCAGTAGTCAGGGCACGGCTAGCACAGATACGCAGTATTTT. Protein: CASSQGTASTDTQYF.

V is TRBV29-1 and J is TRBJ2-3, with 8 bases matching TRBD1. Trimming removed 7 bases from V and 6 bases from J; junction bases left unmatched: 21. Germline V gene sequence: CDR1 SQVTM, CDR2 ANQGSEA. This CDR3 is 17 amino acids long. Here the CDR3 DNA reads TGCAGCGACCCTTACCCCGGGACAGGTAACCACAAGGATACGCAGTATTTT. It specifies CSDPYPGTGNHKDTQYF.

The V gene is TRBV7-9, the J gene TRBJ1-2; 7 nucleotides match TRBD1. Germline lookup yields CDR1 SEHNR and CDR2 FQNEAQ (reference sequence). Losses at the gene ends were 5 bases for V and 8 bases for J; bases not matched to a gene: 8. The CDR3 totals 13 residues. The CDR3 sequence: CASSPERGLGYTF. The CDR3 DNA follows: TGTGCCAGCAGCCCGGAAAGGGGGCTAGGCTACACCTTC.

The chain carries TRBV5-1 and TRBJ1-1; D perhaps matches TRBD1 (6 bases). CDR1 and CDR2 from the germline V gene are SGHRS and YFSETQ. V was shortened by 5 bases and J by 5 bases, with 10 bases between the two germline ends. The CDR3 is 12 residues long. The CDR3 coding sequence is TGCGCCAGCAGTCCCGGACAGACTGAAGCTTTCTTT. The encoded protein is CASSPGQTEAFF.

Here the CDR3 reads CASSLEGTSGRGQFF. In DNA form, the CDR3 reads TGTGCCAGCAGCTTAGAAGGGACTAGCGGGAGAGGGCAGTTCTTC. The rearrangement links TRBV7-2 to TRBJ2-1, with 14 positions matching TRBD2. The germline V gene has CDR1 SGHTA and CDR2 FQGNSA. This CDR3 is built from 15 residues. V lost 1 base, J lost 12 bases, and 5 bases stayed unmatched.

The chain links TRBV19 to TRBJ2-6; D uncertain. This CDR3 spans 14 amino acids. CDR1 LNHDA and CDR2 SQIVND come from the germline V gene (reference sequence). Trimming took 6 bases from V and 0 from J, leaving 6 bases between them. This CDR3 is CASSLSSGANVLTF. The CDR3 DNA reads TGTGCCAGTAGCCTCAGCTCTGGGGCCAACGTCCTGACTTTC.

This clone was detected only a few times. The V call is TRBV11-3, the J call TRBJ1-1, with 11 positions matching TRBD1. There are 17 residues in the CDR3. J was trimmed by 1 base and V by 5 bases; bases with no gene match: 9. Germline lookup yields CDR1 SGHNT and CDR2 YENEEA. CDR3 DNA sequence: TGTGCCAGCAGCACCTCCGGGACAGGGGGAGAGAACACTGAAGCTTTCTTT. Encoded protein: CASSTSGTGGENTEAFF.

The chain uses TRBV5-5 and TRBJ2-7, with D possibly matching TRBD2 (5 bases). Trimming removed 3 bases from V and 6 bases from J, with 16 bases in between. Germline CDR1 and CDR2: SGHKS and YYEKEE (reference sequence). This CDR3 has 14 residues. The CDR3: CASSSQLVSREQYF. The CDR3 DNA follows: TGTGCCAGCAGCTCACAACTAGTCTCTCGCGAGCAGTACTTC.

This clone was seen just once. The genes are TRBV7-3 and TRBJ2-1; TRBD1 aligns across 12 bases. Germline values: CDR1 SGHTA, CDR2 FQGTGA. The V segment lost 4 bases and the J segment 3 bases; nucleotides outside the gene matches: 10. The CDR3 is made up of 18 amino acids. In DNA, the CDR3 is TGTGCCAGCAGCTGGGGGACAGGGGGCGAAAATAACTACAATGAGCAGTTCTTC. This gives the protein CASSWGTGGENNYNEQFF.

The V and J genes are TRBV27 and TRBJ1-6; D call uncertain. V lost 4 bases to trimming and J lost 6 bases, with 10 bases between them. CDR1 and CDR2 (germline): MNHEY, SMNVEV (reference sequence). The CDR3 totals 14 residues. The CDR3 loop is CASSSGMANSPLHF. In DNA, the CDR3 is TGTGCCAGCAGTTCCGGGATGGCTAATTCACCCCTCCACTTT.

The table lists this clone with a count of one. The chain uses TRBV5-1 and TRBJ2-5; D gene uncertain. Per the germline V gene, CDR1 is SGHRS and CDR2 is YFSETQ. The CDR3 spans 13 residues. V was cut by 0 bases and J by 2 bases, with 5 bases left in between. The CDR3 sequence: CASSLASQETQYF. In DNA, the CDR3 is TGCGCCAGCAGCTTGGCTAGTCAAGAGACCCAGTACTTC.

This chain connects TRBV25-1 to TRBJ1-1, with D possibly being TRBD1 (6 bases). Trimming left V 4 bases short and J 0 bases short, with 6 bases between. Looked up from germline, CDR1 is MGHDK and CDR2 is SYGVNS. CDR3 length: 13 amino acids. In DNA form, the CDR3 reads TGTGCCAGCAGTGGGACAGTGAACACTGAAGCTTTCTTT. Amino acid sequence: CASSGTVNTEAFF.

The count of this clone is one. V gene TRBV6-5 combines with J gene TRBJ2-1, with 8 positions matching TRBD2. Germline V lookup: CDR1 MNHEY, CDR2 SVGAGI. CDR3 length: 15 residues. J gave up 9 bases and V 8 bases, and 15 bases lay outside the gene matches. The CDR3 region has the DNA TGTGCCAGCTTACAGCGCAGCGGGGGTCGGGGTGAGCAGTTCTTC. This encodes CASLQRSGGRGEQFF.

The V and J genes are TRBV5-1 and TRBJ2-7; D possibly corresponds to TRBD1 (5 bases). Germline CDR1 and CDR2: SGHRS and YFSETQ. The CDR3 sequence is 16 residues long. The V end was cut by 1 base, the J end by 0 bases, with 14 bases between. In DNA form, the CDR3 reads TGCGCCAGCAGCTTGTTTACGACAGCTTACTCCTACGAGCAGTACTTC. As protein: CASSLFTTAYSYEQYF.